The rows below give T cell receptor beta chains drawn from one sample of a study of shared clonotypes between healthy human individuals. Measured with immunoSEQ multiplex PCR; TCRdb has only the in-frame clones, and not every one. The sample gives 950,000 to 1,100,000 clones, under 80% of which show up once; 1.4% is in the top ten. Sequencing was done on a sample of memory CD4+ T cells sorted from blood. The receptors derive from a man in his late teens or twenties in good health. CDR3s include the opening cysteine and the closing phenylalanine or tryptophan. Each record gives: J gene, D gene, CDR3 length, clone size, V gene, CDR3 DNA, CDR3 protein. D genes are given only for firm matches. For some rows the clone size is stated as once, few or many, or as a class when expanded; others skip it.

j_call: TRBJ1-2; d_call: TRBD1; cdr3_length: 14; clone_size: .; v_call: TRBV6-5; cdr3_nt: TGTGCCAGCAGTTACCCGGGACAGGGGGTGGGCTACACCTTC; cdr3_aa: CASSYPGQGVGYTF
j_call: TRBJ2-1; d_call: .; cdr3_length: 16; clone_size: .; v_call: TRBV27; cdr3_nt: TGTGCCAGCAGGGGTAGGAGGGGGATAACCTACAATGAGCAGTTCTTC; cdr3_aa: CASRGRRGITYNEQFF
j_call: TRBJ2-7; d_call: .; cdr3_length: 14; clone_size: .; v_call: TRBV6-1; cdr3_nt: TGTGCCAGCAGCGCCGGGACTCTCAAAGAGGAGCAGTACTTC; cdr3_aa: CASSAGTLKEEQYF
j_call: TRBJ1-2; d_call: .; cdr3_length: 13; clone_size: few; v_call: TRBV7-9; cdr3_nt: TGTGCCAGCAGCCCGAGGCCAGGGAATGGCTACACCTTC; cdr3_aa: CASSPRPGNGYTF
j_call: TRBJ2-4; d_call: .; cdr3_length: 12; clone_size: .; v_call: TRBV19; cdr3_nt: TGTGCCAGTAGTACATCAGAAAACATTCAGTACTTC; cdr3_aa: CASSTSENIQYF
j_call: TRBJ1-4; d_call: TRBD1; cdr3_length: 14; clone_size: .; v_call: TRBV7-2; cdr3_nt: TGTGCCAGCAGCCCGACAGGGATTAATGAAAAACTGTTTTTT; cdr3_aa: CASSPTGINEKLFF
j_call: TRBJ2-7; d_call: TRBD2; cdr3_length: 16; clone_size: .; v_call: TRBV9; cdr3_nt: TGTGCCAGCAGCGCCGCGGGGGGGGCCAGGAACTACGAGCAGTACTTC; cdr3_aa: CASSAAGGARNYEQYF
j_call: TRBJ2-7; d_call: TRBD2; cdr3_length: 15; clone_size: .; v_call: TRBV7-2; cdr3_nt: TGTGCCAGCAGCATCCTAGCGGGAGGTCCCTACGAGCAGTACTTC; cdr3_aa: CASSILAGGPYEQYF
j_call: TRBJ1-6; d_call: TRBD1; cdr3_length: 14; clone_size: .; v_call: TRBV14; cdr3_nt: TGTGCCAGCAGCCGGGACAGGGGAAATCCACCCCTCCACTTT; cdr3_aa: CASSRDRGNPPLHF
j_call: TRBJ2-7; d_call: .; cdr3_length: 12; clone_size: .; v_call: TRBV4-2; cdr3_nt: TGTGCCAGCAGCCAAGGTGGTAGCGAGCAGTACTTC; cdr3_aa: CASSQGGSEQYF
j_call: TRBJ1-1; d_call: TRBD1; cdr3_length: 15; clone_size: .; v_call: TRBV2; cdr3_nt: TGTGCCAGCACCAAGGGACAGAGGGGGAACACTGAAGCTTTCTTT; cdr3_aa: CASTKGQRGNTEAFF
j_call: TRBJ2-2; d_call: .; cdr3_length: 15; clone_size: .; v_call: TRBV4-1; cdr3_nt: TGCGCCAGCAGCCTCCGGGACTTTTCTCCCGGGGAGCTGTTTTTT; cdr3_aa: CASSLRDFSPGELFF
j_call: TRBJ2-5; d_call: TRBD1; cdr3_length: 15; clone_size: .; v_call: TRBV19; cdr3_nt: TGTGCCAGTAGTACCGGGAAAGGGGGCTCTGAGACCCAGTACTTC; cdr3_aa: CASSTGKGGSETQYF
j_call: TRBJ1-4; d_call: TRBD1; cdr3_length: 17; clone_size: .; v_call: TRBV30; cdr3_nt: TGTGCCTGGAGTCGGGACAGGGGTCCCGGTGGTAATGAAAAACTGTTTTTT; cdr3_aa: CAWSRDRGPGGNEKLFF
j_call: TRBJ2-3; d_call: .; cdr3_length: 16; clone_size: once; v_call: TRBV18; cdr3_nt: TGTGCCAGCTCACCACCGTCGGATACTAGCACAGATACGCAGTATTTT; cdr3_aa: CASSPPSDTSTDTQYF
j_call: TRBJ2-2; d_call: .; cdr3_length: 15; clone_size: once; v_call: TRBV6-5; cdr3_nt: TGTGCCAGCACCCCCTCTCCGGGGGCGGGCGGGGAGCTGTTTTTT; cdr3_aa: CASTPSPGAGGELFF
j_call: TRBJ1-2; d_call: .; cdr3_length: 14; clone_size: .; v_call: TRBV7-2; cdr3_nt: TGTGCCAGCAGCATCCCGGGACAAAGCTATGGCTACACCTTC; cdr3_aa: CASSIPGQSYGYTF
j_call: TRBJ2-2; d_call: .; cdr3_length: 16; clone_size: .; v_call: TRBV4-3; cdr3_nt: TGCGCCAGCAGCCAAAGTCGCCCAGACAACACCGGGGAGCTGTTTTTT; cdr3_aa: CASSQSRPDNTGELFF
j_call: TRBJ2-3; d_call: .; cdr3_length: 15; clone_size: .; v_call: TRBV9; cdr3_nt: TGTGCCAGCAGCCCCCGGGCCGCAGGTCCAGATACGCAGTATTTT; cdr3_aa: CASSPRAAGPDTQYF
j_call: TRBJ2-5; d_call: .; cdr3_length: 15; clone_size: .; v_call: TRBV7-7; cdr3_nt: TGTGCTAGCAGCCCCGGTAGGGCGTATATCGAGACCCAGTACTTC; cdr3_aa: CASSPGRAYIETQYF
j_call: TRBJ2-1; d_call: .; cdr3_length: 17; clone_size: .; v_call: TRBV5-4; cdr3_nt: TGTGCCAGCAGCTTGGAGAGAGGGCCTGAGTGGGCCAATGAGCAGTTCTTC; cdr3_aa: CASSLERGPEWANEQFF
j_call: TRBJ2-2; d_call: TRBD1; cdr3_length: 17; clone_size: .; v_call: TRBV9; cdr3_nt: TGTGCCAGCAGCGTCCGAGGACAGGGGGCGAACACCGGGGAGCTGTTTTTT; cdr3_aa: CASSVRGQGANTGELFF
j_call: TRBJ2-1; d_call: .; cdr3_length: 13; clone_size: .; v_call: TRBV11-3; cdr3_nt: TGTGCCAGCAGCAGGGACCCCATGAATGAGCAGTTCTTC; cdr3_aa: CASSRDPMNEQFF